The 3 T cell receptor beta chains in this list originate from one sample, sequenced in a study of blood T cell repertoires in COVID-19. This table comes from immunoSEQ multiplex PCR, and its TCRdb copy is limited to in-frame clones, with some not included. Here the sample spans around 300,000 clones, 75% to 85% being singletons. Sequenced sample: peripheral blood. The source is a human donor in a cohort sampled during active COVID-19.

This clone was detected a few times. V gene TRBV5-1 combines with J gene TRBJ1-6; 7 bases are a match to TRBD1. The germline CDR1 and CDR2 sequences are SGHRS and YFSETQ. The CDR3 sequence is 14 residues long. J lost 8 bases, V lost 4 bases, and 6 bases had no gene match. This CDR3 reads CASSPTGMDSPLHF. In DNA, the CDR3 is TGCGCCAGCAGCCCGACAGGGATGGATTCACCCCTCCACTTT.

J is TRBJ1-1 and V is TRBV5-8; 11 positions match TRBD1. The CDR3 is made up of 16 amino acids. Losses at the gene ends were 2 bases for V and 7 bases for J; bases not matched to a gene: 10. Per the germline V gene, CDR1 is SGHTS and CDR2 is YDEGEE. The CDR3, as DNA: TGTGCCAGCAGCTTCGCAGGACAGGGGGCGTGGGTTGAAGCTTTCTTT. This sequence encodes CASSFAGQGAWVEAFF.

This sequence joins TRBV7-9 and TRBJ2-3, with no clear D. Trimming removed 4 bases at V and 6 bases at J, with 11 bases between. Germline V gene lookup returns CDR1 SEHNR and CDR2 FQNEAQ (reference sequence). The CDR3 extends over 13 amino acids. CDR3: CASSSQLIDTQYF. The CDR3 DNA sequence: TGTGCCAGCAGCTCTCAGTTGATTGATACGCAGTATTTT.